This record covers a single T cell receptor beta chain. What antigen it recognizes has not been identified. The sample holds no much larger clone one base away, and base qualities are not on file. The germline V gene (reference sequence) supplies CDR1 DFQATT and CDR2 SNEGSKA. The trim is 1 base for V and 0 bases for J, with a gap of 11 bases between the germline ends. Measured from the cysteine to the phenylalanine, the CDR3 is 15 residues long. Only the CDR3 DNA stays, 45 bases, in frame from base 1. This sample is drawn from a study of early T cells in non-severe SARS-CoV-2 infection (dated by TCRdb to the early 2020s). Broadly, across the study: Because TCR sequencing was done on bulk RNA from unsorted whole blood, the alpha and beta chains could not be paired. Study-wide conclusions, independent of this receptor: VDJdb matching was skewed toward anti-spike CD8 responses and likely underestimated virus-specific expansions, missing private and CD4 specificities.

The study was a case-control design nested within a healthcare worker cohort in London, UK, with weekly nasopharyngeal swab PCR tests and blood sampling. Healthcare workers were recruited between 23 and 31 March 2020, during the week of the UK lockdown, and were followed weekly for up to about 15 weeks. Libraries were constructed by 5' RACE. TCRdb names NextSeq 500 as the instrument used. In the TCR library protocol, unique molecular identifiers were attached to individual cDNA molecules to correct for PCR bias and sequencing error. Sequencing covered both TCR alpha and beta chains, and within each sample the abundances of alpha and beta sequences were tightly co-correlated. In the original analysis: V gene, J gene and CDR3 annotation of TCR sequences was performed with Decombinator V4. Expanded TCRs were defined as changing significantly between any two time points under a Poisson model with p below 0.0001. TCR abundances were normalised to the total number of TCRs sequenced in each sample and reported as counts per million. MAIT TCRs were defined by TRAV1-2 paired with TRAJ12, TRAJ20 or TRAJ33, and iNKT TCRs by TRAV10 paired with TRAJ18. A search of VDJdb, accessed on 1 November 2021, was run for TCRs annotated to CMV, EBV and SARS-CoV-2, with TCRs annotated for multiple antigens excluded. TCRdb passed the public sequencing reads through fastp at Q25 and MiXCR, retaining productive beta sequences. Identical CDR3 protein sequences are pooled into one entry, listed with their most common genes and DNA. The authors' filters were not applied to this entry. The sample has approximately 97,000 distinct CDR3 sequences on record, about 12% of them singletons. The leading ten clones occupy about 6.2% of the sample.

This receptor was taken from an adult who was a healthcare worker with PCR-confirmed SARS-CoV-2 infection or an uninfected control (not recorded which). The chain employs TRBV20-1 and TRBJ2-3, with no D gene named confidently. Material: whole blood. CDR3 reads: CSARGRRSSTDTQYF. In nucleotide form, the sequence is TGCAGTGCTAGAGGGCGTCGCTCTAGCACAGATACGCAGTATTTT.